The clone carrying this T cell receptor (beta chain) was observed a single time. Its antigen is still unknown. Replicate sorted-subset PCRs were loaded with around 220 ng DNA, 30,000 to 35,000 T cell genomes. Method: immunoSEQ multiplex PCR; TCRdb's copy keeps in-frame clones and lacks some. Of millions of clones detected, roughly 95% appear once; the ten largest clones hold roughly 1.1%. This sample stems from a study of shared clonotypes between healthy human individuals. General study points: Generally, naive subsets (rather than memory subsets) showed larger estimated richness. Among four donors, about 4.6% of naive CD4 clonotypes were found in common.

As defined, naive CD8 cells were CD45RO-negative and positively selected for CCR7, with terminally differentiated effector memory CD45RA+ cells excluded. The CDR3 consists of 14 residues. The ends lost 3 bases at V and 4 bases at J; junction bases unmatched: 4. CDR1 is SGHRS and CDR2 is YFSETQ in the germline V gene. The clonotype was recovered from a man younger than 35 in good health. J is TRBJ2-3 and V is TRBV5-1; 8 nucleotides align to TRBD2. Sequenced material: naive CD8+ T cells sorted from blood. The CDR3 region has the DNA TGCGCCAGCAGCTCGTGGACTAGCCCAGATACGCAGTATTTT. Protein product: CASSSWTSPDTQYF.